This T cell receptor (beta chain) was profiled in a study of breast tumors, draining lymph nodes, adjacent tissues. The study's findings and limits: Compared with basal-like, luminal-like tumors shared significantly more repertoire with nontumor tissue. Compared with lymph nodes, tumors were less diverse; compared with nontumor tissue, more. That most tumor T cells come from lymph nodes remained unproven.

This clonotype was found many times. The antigen is unknown. Relative to the germline gene, one junction end is altered; a read error may explain this. TCRdb analysed the multiplex PCR reads with MiXCR anew, one entry per CDR3 protein. Of 50,000 to 85,000 distinct CDR3 sequences detected, approximately 45% appear once; the ten largest clones hold almost 8.5%. The sequence was collected from a female donor with breast cancer. Some clones in this sample may be carry-over from other donors' samples. The sample comprised breast tumor tissue.

The CDR3 region is CASSEKPGIF. DNA of the CDR3: TGTGCCAGCAGTGAAAAGCCGGGAATCTTC. The chain joins TRBV6-1 to TRBJ2-7; D is perhaps TRBD2 (5 bases). CDR3 length: 10 amino acids. From germline, CDR1 is MNHNS and CDR2 SASEGT.